The rows below give T cell receptor beta chains drawn from one sample of a study of cytomegalovirus exposure and HLA in healthy donors. Clones were sequenced by immunoSEQ multiplex PCR, and TCRdb holds only the in-frame ones, with some missing. The sample lists fewer than 250,000 clones; 87% were seen once. Sample: PBMCs. All receptors derive from a man aged 30 to 45 in good health and CMV-seronegative. Both conserved end residues are part of each CDR3. Fields, in order: J gene, V gene, CDR3 length, D gene, clone size, CDR3 protein, CDR3 DNA. A D gene is named only where the DNA matches it firmly. Size tells how often a clone was seen (once, few, many) or the class of an expanded clone, and some rows leave it out.

TRBJ2-7,TRBV27,14,TRBD2,-,CASSSLAGSYEQYF,TGTGCCAGCAGTTCCCTAGCGGGAAGCTACGAGCAGTACTTC
TRBJ2-1,TRBV29-1,13,TRBD2,-,CSVEASGDNEQFF,TGCAGCGTTGAGGCTAGCGGTGACAATGAGCAGTTCTTC
TRBJ2-3,TRBV7-8,15,TRBD2,-,CASAIAGGGTDTQYF,TGTGCCAGCGCTATAGCGGGAGGGGGCACAGATACGCAGTATTTT
TRBJ2-7,TRBV7-2,16,TRBD2,-,CASSLVGTSGTGEQYF,TGTGCCAGCAGCTTAGTGGGGACTAGCGGGACCGGCGAGCAGTACTTC
TRBJ1-1,TRBV4-1,16,TRBD1,-,CASSQAGGSVSTEAFF,TGCGCCAGCAGCCAAGCAGGGGGGTCGGTTAGCACTGAAGCTTTCTTT
TRBJ2-2,TRBV5-5,16,-,-,CASSLNGGAQTGELFF,TGTGCCAGCAGCTTAAATGGAGGGGCACAAACCGGGGAGCTGTTTTTT
TRBJ2-1,TRBV19,14,-,-,CASSIGTNYNEQFF,TGTGCCAGTAGTATTGGGACAAATTACAATGAGCAGTTCTTC
TRBJ2-2,TRBV7-9,15,-,-,CASSPPNTNTGELFF,TGTGCCAGCAGCCCCCCGAACACGAACACCGGGGAGCTGTTTTTT
TRBJ1-1,TRBV18,13,TRBD1,-,CASSNQGDTEAFF,TGTGCCAGCTCAAATCAGGGGGACACTGAAGCTTTCTTT
TRBJ2-7,TRBV6-1,12,TRBD1,-,CAIRQGQHEQYF,TGTGCCATCCGACAGGGCCAACACGAGCAGTACTTC
TRBJ1-1,TRBV19,22,TRBD1,-,CASSIRSNIGTGVWKINTEAFF,TGTGCCAGTAGTATAAGGAGTAATATTGGGACAGGGGTTTGGAAGATTAACACTGAAGCTTTCTTT
TRBJ2-3,TRBV5-1,16,-,-,CASSWGTREDTDTQYF,TGCGCCAGCAGCTGGGGAACCCGGGAAGACACAGATACGCAGTATTTT
TRBJ2-7,TRBV5-1,13,-,-,CASSLGPYYEQYF,TGCGCCAGCAGCTTGGGTCCTTACTACGAGCAGTACTTC
TRBJ1-2,TRBV21-1,17,-,-,CASSKGTTLDRGLGYTF,TGTGCCAGCAGCAAAGGGACTACCTTGGACAGGGGGCTTGGCTACACCTTC
TRBJ2-3,TRBV6-1,14,-,-,CASSEPGVSDTQYF,TGTGCCAGCAGTGAACCGGGAGTGTCAGATACGCAGTATTTT
TRBJ1-4,TRBV19,16,-,-,CASSRDLGTTNEKLFF,TGTGCCAGTAGTAGGGACTTAGGTACAACTAATGAAAAACTGTTTTTT
TRBJ1-2,TRBV7-8,12,-,-,CASSLEGAGYTF,TGTGCCAGCAGCTTAGAGGGCGCGGGGTACACCTTC
TRBJ2-7,TRBV29-1,13,TRBD1,-,CSETGTGSYEQYF,TGCAGCGAAACCGGGACAGGGTCCTACGAGCAGTACTTC
TRBJ1-4,TRBV18,15,-,-,CASSPGQGQNEKLFF,TGTGCCAGCTCACCCGGGCAGGGCCAGAATGAAAAACTGTTTTTT
TRBJ1-4,TRBV5-1,14,-,-,CASSLGQRNEKLFF,TGCGCCAGCAGCTTGGGACAGCGTAATGAAAAACTGTTTTTT
TRBJ1-2,TRBV5-5,19,TRBD1,-,CASSLRGGTGGPANYGYTF,TGTGCCAGCAGCTTGCGTGGGGGGACAGGGGGTCCAGCTAACTATGGCTACACCTTC
TRBJ1-2,TRBV5-6,12,-,-,CASSTGRDGYTF,TGTGCCAGCAGCACGGGAAGAGATGGCTACACCTTC
TRBJ2-5,TRBV5-4,15,TRBD1,-,CASSSPGTGGREQYF,TGTGCCAGCAGCTCCCCCGGGACAGGGGGCAGGGAGCAGTACTTC
TRBJ2-3,TRBV18,16,-,-,CASSPRGSSYTDTQYF,TGTGCCAGCTCACCGCGGGGCTCCTCATACACAGATACGCAGTATTTT
TRBJ1-2,TRBV6-6,12,-,-,CASSEEDYGYTF,TGTGCCAGCTCGGAGGAGGACTATGGCTACACCTTC
TRBJ1-3,TRBV18,16,-,few,CASSPLDPGSGNTIYF,TGTGCCAGCTCACCACTAGATCCGGGTTCTGGAAACACCATATATTTT
TRBJ2-1,TRBV18,15,TRBD1,-,CASSPGQGTYNEQFF,TGTGCCAGCTCACCCGGACAGGGTACCTACAATGAGCAGTTCTTC
TRBJ1-4,TRBV6-6,16,-,-,CASSPQASDLNEKLFF,TGTGCCAGCAGTCCTCAGGCCTCAGACCTTAATGAAAAACTGTTTTTT
TRBJ1-2,TRBV28,12,-,-,CASRTTNYGYTF,TGTGCCAGCAGGACAACGAACTATGGCTACACCTTC
TRBJ2-5,TRBV7-2,15,TRBD2,-,CASSLVAGAGREQYF,TGTGCCAGCAGCTTAGTAGCGGGGGCCGGGAGGGAGCAGTACTTC
TRBJ2-7,TRBV7-9,16,-,-,CASSPTGGDPTYEQYF,TGTGCCAGCAGCCCGACTGGAGGGGATCCCACCTACGAGCAGTACTTC
TRBJ1-1,TRBV11-2,13,-,-,CASSSYRVKKAFF,TGTGCCAGCAGCTCCTACAGGGTGAAGAAAGCTTTCTTT
TRBJ2-1,TRBV5-6,17,-,-,CASSFPGFQGGINEQFF,TGTGCCAGCAGCTTCCCGGGTTTCCAGGGGGGTATCAATGAGCAGTTCTTC
TRBJ2-7,TRBV7-2,14,TRBD1,-,CASSGQGFSYEQYF,TGTGCCAGCAGCGGACAGGGGTTCTCCTACGAGCAGTACTTC
TRBJ1-6,TRBV27,15,-,once,CASSLLGRGSSPLHF,TGTGCCAGCAGTTTATTAGGGCGGGGTAGTTCACCCCTCCACTTT
TRBJ1-3,TRBV7-9,14,-,-,CASSPVISGNTIYF,TGTGCCAGCAGCCCAGTAATCTCTGGAAACACCATATATTTT
TRBJ2-5,TRBV7-9,15,TRBD1,-,CSSSLGQEQRETQYF,TGTTCCAGCAGCCTCGGACAGGAGCAACGGGAGACCCAGTACTTC
TRBJ2-1,TRBV6-5,13,-,-,CASSSRVDNEQFF,TGTGCCAGCAGCTCACGGGTGGACAATGAGCAGTTCTTC
TRBJ2-6,TRBV28,18,-,once,CASSLYSTGSAGANVLTF,TGTGCCAGCAGTTTATATTCTACCGGGAGTGCTGGGGCCAACGTCCTGACTTTC
TRBJ2-7,TRBV11-2,15,-,-,CASSPNTGLTYEQYF,TGTGCCAGCAGCCCAAACACAGGGTTGACCTACGAGCAGTACTTC
TRBJ1-4,TRBV19,14,-,-,CASSAPGQNEKLFF,TGTGCCAGTAGCGCCCCAGGCCAGAATGAAAAACTGTTTTTT
TRBJ2-3,TRBV7-6,15,-,-,CASSLRVEPPDTQYF,TGTGCCAGCAGCTTACGGGTGGAGCCCCCAGATACGCAGTATTTT
TRBJ2-1,TRBV7-9,15,TRBD1,-,CASRTTGGIGNEQFF,TGTGCCAGCAGGACTACAGGGGGAATTGGGAATGAGCAGTTCTTC
TRBJ2-7,TRBV28,13,TRBD2,-,CASSSGLVNEQYF,TGTGCCAGCAGCTCGGGACTAGTCAACGAGCAGTACTTC
TRBJ2-2,TRBV11-2,17,TRBD2,-,CASSLDGGRTYTGELFF,TGTGCCAGCAGCTTAGATGGCGGGAGGACCTACACCGGGGAGCTGTTTTTT
TRBJ2-7,TRBV18,14,TRBD1,once,CASSPTRQGYEQYF,TGTGCCAGCTCGCCGACACGACAGGGTTACGAGCAGTACTTC
TRBJ1-1,TRBV6-1,13,-,-,CASSEGWSTEAFF,TGTGCCAGCAGTGAAGGCTGGAGCACTGAAGCTTTCTTT